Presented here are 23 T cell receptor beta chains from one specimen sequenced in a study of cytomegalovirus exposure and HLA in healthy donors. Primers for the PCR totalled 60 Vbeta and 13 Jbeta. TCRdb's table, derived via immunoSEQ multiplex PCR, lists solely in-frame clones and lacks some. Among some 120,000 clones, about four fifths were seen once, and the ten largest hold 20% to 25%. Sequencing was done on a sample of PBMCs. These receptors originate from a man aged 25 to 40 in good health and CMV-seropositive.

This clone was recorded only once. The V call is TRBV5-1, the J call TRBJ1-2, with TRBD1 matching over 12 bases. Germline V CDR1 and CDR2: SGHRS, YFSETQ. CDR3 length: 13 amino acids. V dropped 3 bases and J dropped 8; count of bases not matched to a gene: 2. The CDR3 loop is CASSWDRGPGYTF. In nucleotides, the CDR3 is TGCGCCAGCAGCTGGGACAGGGGGCCAGGCTACACCTTC.

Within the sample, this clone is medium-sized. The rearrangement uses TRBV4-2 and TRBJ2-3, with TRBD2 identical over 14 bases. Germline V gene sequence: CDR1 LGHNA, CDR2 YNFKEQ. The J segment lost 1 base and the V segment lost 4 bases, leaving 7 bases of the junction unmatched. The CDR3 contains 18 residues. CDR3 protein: CASSPYSTSGGGTDTQYF. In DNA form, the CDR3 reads TGTGCCAGCAGCCCCTACTCGACTAGCGGGGGGGGCACAGATACGCAGTATTTT.

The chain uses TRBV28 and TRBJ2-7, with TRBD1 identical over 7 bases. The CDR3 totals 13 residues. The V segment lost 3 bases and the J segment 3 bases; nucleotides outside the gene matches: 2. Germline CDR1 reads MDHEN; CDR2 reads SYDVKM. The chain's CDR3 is CASSLGDSYEQYF. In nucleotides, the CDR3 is TGTGCCAGCAGTTTGGGGGACAGCTACGAGCAGTACTTC.

The CDR3 spells CASSHRTGSLYEQYV. The CDR3 DNA is TGTGCCAGCAGTCACCGGACAGGGTCATTATACGAGCAGTACGTC. The chain has TRBV6-5 and TRBJ2-7, with TRBD1 identical over 8 bases. This CDR3 has 15 residues. V lost 5 bases to trimming and J lost 4 bases; unmatched junction nucleotides: 10. Germline CDR1 MNHEY, CDR2 SVGAGI.

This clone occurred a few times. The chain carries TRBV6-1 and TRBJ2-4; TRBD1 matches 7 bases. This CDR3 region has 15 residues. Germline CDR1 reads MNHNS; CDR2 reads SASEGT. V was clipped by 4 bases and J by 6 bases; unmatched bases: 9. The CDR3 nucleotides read TGTGCCAGCAGTGCCCGACAGGGAATGGGAAACATTCAGTACTTC. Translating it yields CASSARQGMGNIQYF.

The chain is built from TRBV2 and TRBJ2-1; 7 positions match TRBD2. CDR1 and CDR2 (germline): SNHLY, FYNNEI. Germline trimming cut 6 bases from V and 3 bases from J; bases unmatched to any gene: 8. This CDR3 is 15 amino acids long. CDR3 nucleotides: TGTGCCAGCAGGAACCGGGACTATGTCTACAATGAGCAGTTCTTC. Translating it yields CASRNRDYVYNEQFF.

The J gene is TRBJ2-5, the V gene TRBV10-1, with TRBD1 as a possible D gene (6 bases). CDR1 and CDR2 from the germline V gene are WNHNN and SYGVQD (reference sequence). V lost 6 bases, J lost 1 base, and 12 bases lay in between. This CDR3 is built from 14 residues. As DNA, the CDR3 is TGCGCCAGCAGCCAGACAGGATTCCAAGAGACCCAGTACTTC. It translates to CASSQTGFQETQYF.

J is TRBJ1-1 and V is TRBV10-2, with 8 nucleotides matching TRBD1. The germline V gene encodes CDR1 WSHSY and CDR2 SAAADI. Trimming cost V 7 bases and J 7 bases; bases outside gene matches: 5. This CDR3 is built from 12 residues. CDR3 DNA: TGCGCCAGCACAGGGGGCGCGTATGAAGCTTTCTTT. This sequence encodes CASTGGAYEAFF.

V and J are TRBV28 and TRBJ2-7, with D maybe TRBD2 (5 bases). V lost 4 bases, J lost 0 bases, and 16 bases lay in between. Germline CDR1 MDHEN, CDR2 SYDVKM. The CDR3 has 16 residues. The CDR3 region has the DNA TGTGCCAGCAGTTACGTTGCGGGCGCCGGCTCCTACGAGCAGTACTTC. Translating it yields CASSYVAGAGSYEQYF.

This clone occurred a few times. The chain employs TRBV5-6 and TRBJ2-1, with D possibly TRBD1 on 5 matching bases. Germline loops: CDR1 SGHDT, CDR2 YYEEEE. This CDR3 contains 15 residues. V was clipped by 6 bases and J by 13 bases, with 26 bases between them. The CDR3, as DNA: TGTGCCAGCAACCCGTGGGGCAGAACGATCCTAGAACAGTTCTTC. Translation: CASNPWGRTILEQFF. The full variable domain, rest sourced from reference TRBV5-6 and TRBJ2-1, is DAGVTQSPTHLIKTRGQQVTLRCSPKSGHDTVSWYQQALGQGPQFIFQYYEEEERQRGNFPDRFSGHQFPNYSSELNVNALLLGDSALYLCASNPWGRTILEQFFGPGTRLTVL.

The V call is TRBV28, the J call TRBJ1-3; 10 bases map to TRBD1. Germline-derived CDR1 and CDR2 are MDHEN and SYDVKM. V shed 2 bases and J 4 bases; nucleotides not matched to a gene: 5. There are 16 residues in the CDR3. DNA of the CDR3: TGTGCCAGCAGTTTAGGTGGGACAGGGGTAGGAAACACCATATATTTT. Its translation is CASSLGGTGVGNTIYF.

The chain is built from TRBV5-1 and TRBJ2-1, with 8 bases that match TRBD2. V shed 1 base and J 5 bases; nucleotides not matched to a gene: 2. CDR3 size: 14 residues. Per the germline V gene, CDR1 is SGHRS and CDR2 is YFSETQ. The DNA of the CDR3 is TGCGCCAGCAGCTTGCACGGGAGGGACAATGAGCAGTTCTTC. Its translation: CASSLHGRDNEQFF.

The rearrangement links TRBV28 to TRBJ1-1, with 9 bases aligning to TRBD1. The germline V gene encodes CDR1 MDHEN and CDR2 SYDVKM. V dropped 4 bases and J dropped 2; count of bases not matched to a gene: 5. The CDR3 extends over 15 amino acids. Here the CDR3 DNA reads TGTGCCAGCAGTTCGGACAGGGGACCCAACACTGAAGCTTTCTTT. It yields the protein CASSSDRGPNTEAFF.

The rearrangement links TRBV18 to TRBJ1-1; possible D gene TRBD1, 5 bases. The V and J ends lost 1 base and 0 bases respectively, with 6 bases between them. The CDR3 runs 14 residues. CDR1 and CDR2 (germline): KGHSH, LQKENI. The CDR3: CASSPRQMNTEAFF. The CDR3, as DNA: TGTGCCAGCTCACCACGACAGATGAACACTGAAGCTTTCTTT.

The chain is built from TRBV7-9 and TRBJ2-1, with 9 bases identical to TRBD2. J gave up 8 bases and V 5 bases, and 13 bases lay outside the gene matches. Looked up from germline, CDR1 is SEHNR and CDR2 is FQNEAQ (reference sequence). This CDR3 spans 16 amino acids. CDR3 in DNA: TGTGCCAGCAGCCCCCCGACCGGGACTAGCTTCGATGAGCAGTTCTTC. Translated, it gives CASSPPTGTSFDEQFF. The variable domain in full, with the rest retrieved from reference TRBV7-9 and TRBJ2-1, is DTGVSQNPRHKITKRGQNVTFRCDPISEHNRLYWYRQTLGQGPEFLTYFQNEAQLEKSRLLSDRFSAERPKGSFSTLEIQRTEQGDSAMYLCASSPPTGTSFDEQFFGPGTRLTVL.

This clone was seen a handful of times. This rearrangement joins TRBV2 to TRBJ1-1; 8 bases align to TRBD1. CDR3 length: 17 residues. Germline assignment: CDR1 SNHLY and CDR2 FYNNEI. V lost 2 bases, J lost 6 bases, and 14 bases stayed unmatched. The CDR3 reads CASSERLGGVTGAEAFF. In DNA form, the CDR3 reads TGTGCCAGCAGTGAACGTCTCGGTGGCGTGACAGGGGCTGAAGCTTTCTTT.

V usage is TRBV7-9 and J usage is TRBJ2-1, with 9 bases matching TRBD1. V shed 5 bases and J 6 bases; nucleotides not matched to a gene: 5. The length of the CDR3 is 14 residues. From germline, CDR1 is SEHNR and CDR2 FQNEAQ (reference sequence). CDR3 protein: CASSAGQGGNEQFF. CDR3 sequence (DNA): TGTGCCAGCAGCGCGGGACAGGGCGGCAATGAGCAGTTCTTC. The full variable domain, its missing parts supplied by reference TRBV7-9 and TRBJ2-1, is DTGVSQNPRHKITKRGQNVTFRCDPISEHNRLYWYRQTLGQGPEFLTYFQNEAQLEKSRLLSDRFSAERPKGSFSTLEIQRTEQGDSAMYLCASSAGQGGNEQFFGPGTRLTVL.

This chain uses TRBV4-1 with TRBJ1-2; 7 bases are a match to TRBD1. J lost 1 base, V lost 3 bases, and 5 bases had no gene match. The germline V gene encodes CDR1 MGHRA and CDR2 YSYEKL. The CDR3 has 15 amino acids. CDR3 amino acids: CASSQRDSHNYGYTF. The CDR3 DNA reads TGCGCCAGCAGCCAGAGGGACAGCCATAACTATGGCTACACCTTC.

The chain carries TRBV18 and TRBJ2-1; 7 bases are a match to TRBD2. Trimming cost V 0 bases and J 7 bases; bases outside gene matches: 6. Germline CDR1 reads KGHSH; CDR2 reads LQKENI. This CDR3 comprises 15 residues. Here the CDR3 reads CASSPPAGEGNEQFF. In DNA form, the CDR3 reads TGTGCCAGCTCACCACCCGCGGGGGAGGGGAATGAGCAGTTCTTC.

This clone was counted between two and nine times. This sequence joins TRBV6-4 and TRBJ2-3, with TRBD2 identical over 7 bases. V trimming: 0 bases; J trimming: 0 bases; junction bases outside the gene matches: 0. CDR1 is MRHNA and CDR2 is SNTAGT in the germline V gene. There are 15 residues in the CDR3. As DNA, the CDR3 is TGTGCCAGCAGTGACTCAGCGGGGAGCACAGATACGCAGTATTTT. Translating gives CASSDSAGSTDTQYF.

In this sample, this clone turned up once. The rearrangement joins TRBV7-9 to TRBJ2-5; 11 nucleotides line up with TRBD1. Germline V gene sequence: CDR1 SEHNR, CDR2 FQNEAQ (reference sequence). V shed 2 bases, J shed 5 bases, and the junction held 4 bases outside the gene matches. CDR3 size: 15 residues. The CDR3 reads CASSLRTGGGETQYF. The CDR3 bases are TGTGCCAGCAGCTTAAGGACAGGGGGCGGCGAGACCCAGTACTTC.

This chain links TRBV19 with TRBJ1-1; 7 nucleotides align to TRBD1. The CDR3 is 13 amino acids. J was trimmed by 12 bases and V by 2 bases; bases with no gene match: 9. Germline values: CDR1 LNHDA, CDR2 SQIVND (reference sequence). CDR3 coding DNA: TGTGCCAGTAGTATATCACAAGGGGGCAGGTCTTTCTTT. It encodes CASSISQGGRSFF.

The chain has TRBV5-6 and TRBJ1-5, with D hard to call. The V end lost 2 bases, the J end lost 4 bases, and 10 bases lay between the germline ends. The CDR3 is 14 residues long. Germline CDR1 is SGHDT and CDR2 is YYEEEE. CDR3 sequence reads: CASSFWAINQPQHF. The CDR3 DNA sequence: TGTGCCAGCAGCTTCTGGGCAATTAATCAGCCCCAGCATTTT.